This TCR beta chain was observed in a study of response to subunit inactivated influenza vaccine. Whole-study results and caveats: Authors suggested each seasonal flu vaccination may recruit only limited numbers of new T cells.

Using its own MiXCR run on the RT-PCR reads, TCRdb lists one record per CDR3 protein. The sample has about 500,000 distinct CDR3 sequences, 10% to 15% seen once. The sample holds a few counts of this clonotype. Its antigen is unidentified. CDR3 size: 10 residues. Trimming pared 3 bases from V and 10 bases from J, leaving 9 bases between. Germline CDR1 SQVTM, CDR2 ANQGSEA. The chain links TRBV29-1 to TRBJ1-1, with D unresolved. Sequences were derived from PBMCs from blood, sampled about 40 days after vaccination. The receptor was derived from a man aged 45-65 years who received an inactivated influenza vaccine. The CDR3 region is CSVEEARAFF. Here the CDR3 DNA reads TGCAGCGTTGAGGAGGCTCGAGCTTTCTTT.